The T cell receptor beta chain under discussion was sequenced for a study of T-cell reconstitution after alpha-beta-depleted transplantation in children. Study findings and constraints: Alpha-beta T cells about two months after transplant reportedly derived from several hundred expanded graft clones. T cells produced anew were the main source of T-cell counts and diversity one year after transplant.

This clonotype was observed a handful of times. Its antigen is as yet unknown. Unique molecular identifiers were incorporated when the TCRbeta library was constructed. TCRdb analysed the PCR reads with MiXCR anew, one entry per CDR3 protein. The sample includes about 90,000 distinct CDR3 sequences, 15% to 18% of them seen just once. CDR3 length: 15 residues. Per the germline V gene, CDR1 is DFQATT and CDR2 is SNEGSKA (reference sequence). V lost 0 bases, J lost 4 bases, and 12 bases lay in between. The source of this sequence is a male patient under 10 years old who had a stem cell transplant for acute lymphoblastic leukemia, so the T cells may come from the graft donor. Sample: PBMCs, mostly from graft donor cells, taken 180 days after TCRalphabeta/CD19-depleted stem cell transplant. The chain employs TRBV20-1 and TRBJ2-2; perhaps TRBD2 as D (6 bases). The CDR3 sequence: CSARDTGVGTGELFF. The CDR3 region has the DNA TGCAGTGCTAGAGATACGGGAGTTGGCACCGGGGAGCTGTTTTTT.